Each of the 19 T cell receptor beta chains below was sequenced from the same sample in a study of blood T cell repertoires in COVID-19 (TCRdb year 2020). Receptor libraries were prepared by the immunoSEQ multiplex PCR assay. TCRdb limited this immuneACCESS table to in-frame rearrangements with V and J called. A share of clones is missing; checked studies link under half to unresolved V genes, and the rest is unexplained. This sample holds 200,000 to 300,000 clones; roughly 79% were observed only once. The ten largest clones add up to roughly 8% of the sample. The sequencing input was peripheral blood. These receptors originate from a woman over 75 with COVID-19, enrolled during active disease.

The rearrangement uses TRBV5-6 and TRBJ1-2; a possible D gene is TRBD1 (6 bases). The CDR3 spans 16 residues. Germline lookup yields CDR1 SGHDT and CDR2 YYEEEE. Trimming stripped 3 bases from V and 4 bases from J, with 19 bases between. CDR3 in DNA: TGTGCCAGCAGCTCCGCCCGTCAGGGGCCCACCTATGGCTACACCTTC. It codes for CASSSARQGPTYGYTF.

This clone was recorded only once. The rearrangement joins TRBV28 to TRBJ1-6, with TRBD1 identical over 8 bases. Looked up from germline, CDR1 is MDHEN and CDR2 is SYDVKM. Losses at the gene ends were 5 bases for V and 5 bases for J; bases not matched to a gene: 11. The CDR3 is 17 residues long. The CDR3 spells CASSPGQGKRDNSPLHF. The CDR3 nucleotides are TGTGCCAGCAGTCCCGGACAGGGAAAAAGGGATAATTCACCCCTCCACTTT.

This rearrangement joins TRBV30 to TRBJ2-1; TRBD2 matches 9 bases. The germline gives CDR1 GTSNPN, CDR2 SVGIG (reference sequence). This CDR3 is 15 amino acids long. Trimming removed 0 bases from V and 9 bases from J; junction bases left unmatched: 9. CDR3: CAWSVAGGSPGEQFF. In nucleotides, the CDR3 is TGTGCCTGGAGTGTAGCGGGAGGATCACCCGGTGAGCAGTTCTTC.

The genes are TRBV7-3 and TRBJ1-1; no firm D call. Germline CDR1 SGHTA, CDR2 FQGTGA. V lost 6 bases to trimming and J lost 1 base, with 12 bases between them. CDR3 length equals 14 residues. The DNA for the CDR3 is TGTGCCAGCAGAATCGGGGTGGAGAACACTGAAGCTTTCTTT. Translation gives CASRIGVENTEAFF.

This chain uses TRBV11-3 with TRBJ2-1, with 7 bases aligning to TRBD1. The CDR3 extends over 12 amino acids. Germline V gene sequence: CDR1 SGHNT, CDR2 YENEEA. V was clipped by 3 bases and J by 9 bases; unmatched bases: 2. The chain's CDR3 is CASSLGQSEQFF. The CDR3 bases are TGTGCCAGCAGCTTGGGACAGAGTGAGCAGTTCTTC. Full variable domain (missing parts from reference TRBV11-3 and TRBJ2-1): EAGVVQSPRYKIIEKKQPVAFWCNPISGHNTLYWYLQNLGQGPELLIRYENEEAVDDSQLPKDRFSAERLKGVDSTLKIQPAELGDSAVYLCASSLGQSEQFFGPGTRLTVL.

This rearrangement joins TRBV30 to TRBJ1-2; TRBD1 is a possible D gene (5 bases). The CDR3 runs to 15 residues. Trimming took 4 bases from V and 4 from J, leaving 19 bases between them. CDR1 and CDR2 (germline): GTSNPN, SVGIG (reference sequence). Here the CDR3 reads CAWTKRGGTSYGYTF. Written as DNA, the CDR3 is TGTGCCTGGACCAAACGAGGAGGGACCTCCTATGGCTACACCTTC.

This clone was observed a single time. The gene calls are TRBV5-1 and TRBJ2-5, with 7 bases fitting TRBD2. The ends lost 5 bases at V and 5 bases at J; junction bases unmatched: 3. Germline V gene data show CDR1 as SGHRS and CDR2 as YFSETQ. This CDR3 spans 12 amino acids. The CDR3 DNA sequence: TGCGCCAGCAGGACTAGCCAGGAGACCCAGTACTTC. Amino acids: CASRTSQETQYF.

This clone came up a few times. CDR3 DNA: TGCGCCAGCAGCCAAGATCGGGAACAGGGCTCCTATAATTCACCCCTCCACTTT. This translates into CASSQDREQGSYNSPLHF. The J gene is TRBJ1-6, the V gene TRBV4-1; a weak D match, TRBD1 (6 bases). V gave up 0 bases and J gave up 0 bases, with 12 bases separating them. Germline V gene sequence: CDR1 MGHRA, CDR2 YSYEKL. CDR3 length: 18 amino acids.

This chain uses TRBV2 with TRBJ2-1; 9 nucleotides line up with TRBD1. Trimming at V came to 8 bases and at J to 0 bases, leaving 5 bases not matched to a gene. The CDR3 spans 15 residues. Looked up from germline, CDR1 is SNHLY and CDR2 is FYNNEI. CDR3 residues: CASDPDRGSYNEQFF. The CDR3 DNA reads TGTGCCAGCGACCCGGACAGGGGCTCCTACAATGAGCAGTTCTTC.

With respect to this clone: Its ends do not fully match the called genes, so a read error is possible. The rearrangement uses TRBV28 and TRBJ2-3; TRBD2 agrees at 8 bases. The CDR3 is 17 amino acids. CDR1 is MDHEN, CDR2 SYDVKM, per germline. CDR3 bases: TGTGCCAGCAGTCCCCCAGCGGGAGTTCGGGACACACATACGCAGTATTTT. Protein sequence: CASSPPAGVRDTHTQYF.

Here the CDR3 reads CASSVEQFDNEQFF. As DNA, the CDR3 is TGTGCCAGCAGCGTAGAACAGTTCGACAATGAGCAGTTCTTC. This chain links TRBV9 with TRBJ2-1; D uncertain. This CDR3 has 14 residues. The germline gives CDR1 SGDLS, CDR2 YYNGEE. Trimming removed 0 bases from V and 5 bases from J, with 9 bases in between. The variable domain in full, completed from reference TRBV9 and TRBJ2-1, reads DSGVTQTPKHLITATGQRVTLRCSPRSGDLSVYWYQQSLDQGLQFLIQYYNGEERAKGNILERFSAQQFPDLHSELNLSSLELGDSALYFCASSVEQFDNEQFFGPGTRLTVL.

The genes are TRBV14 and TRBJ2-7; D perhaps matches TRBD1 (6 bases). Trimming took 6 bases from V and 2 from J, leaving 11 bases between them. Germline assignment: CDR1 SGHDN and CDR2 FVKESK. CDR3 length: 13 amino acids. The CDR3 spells CASRRTATYEQYF. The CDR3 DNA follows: TGTGCCAGCAGACGGACAGCGACCTACGAGCAGTACTTC. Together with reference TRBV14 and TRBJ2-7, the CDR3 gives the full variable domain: EAGVTQFPSHSVIEKGQTVTLRCDPISGHDNLYWYRRVMGKEIKFLLHFVKESKQDESGMPNNRFLAERTGGTYSTLKVQPAELEDSGVYFCASRRTATYEQYFGPGTRLTVT.

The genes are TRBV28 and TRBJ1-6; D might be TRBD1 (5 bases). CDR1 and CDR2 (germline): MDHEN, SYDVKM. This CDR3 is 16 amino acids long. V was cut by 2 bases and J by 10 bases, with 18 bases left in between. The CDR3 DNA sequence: TGTGCCAGCAGTTTAAGTGGACACAACCTGGACTCACCCCTCCACTTT. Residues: CASSLSGHNLDSPLHF.

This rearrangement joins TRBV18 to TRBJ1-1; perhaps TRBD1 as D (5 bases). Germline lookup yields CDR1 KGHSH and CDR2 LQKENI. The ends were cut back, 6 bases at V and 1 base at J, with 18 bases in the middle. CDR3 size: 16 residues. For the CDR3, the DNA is TGTGCCAGCTCCTCCGACCAGATCGGGGGGAACACTGAAGCTTTCTTT. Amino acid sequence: CASSSDQIGGNTEAFF.

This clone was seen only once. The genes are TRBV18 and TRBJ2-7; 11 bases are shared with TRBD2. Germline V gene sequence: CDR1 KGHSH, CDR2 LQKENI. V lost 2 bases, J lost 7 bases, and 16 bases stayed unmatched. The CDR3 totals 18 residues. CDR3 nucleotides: TGTGCCAGCTCACCAGTTGGACTTTTAGCGGGAGGGCCTCGGGAGCAGTACTTC. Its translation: CASSPVGLLAGGPREQYF.

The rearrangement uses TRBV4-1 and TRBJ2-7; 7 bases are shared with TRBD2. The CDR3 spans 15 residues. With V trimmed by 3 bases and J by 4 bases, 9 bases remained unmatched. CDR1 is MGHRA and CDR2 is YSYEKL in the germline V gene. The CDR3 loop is CASSQGGVALYEQYF. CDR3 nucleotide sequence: TGCGCCAGCAGCCAGGGGGGGGTAGCCCTTTACGAGCAGTACTTC.

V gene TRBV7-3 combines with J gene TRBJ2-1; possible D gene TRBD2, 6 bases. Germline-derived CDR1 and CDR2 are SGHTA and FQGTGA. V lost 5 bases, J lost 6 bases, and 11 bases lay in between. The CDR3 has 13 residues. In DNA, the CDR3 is TGTGCCAGCAGCCCCGGACTACCCAATGAGCAGTTCTTC. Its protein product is CASSPGLPNEQFF.

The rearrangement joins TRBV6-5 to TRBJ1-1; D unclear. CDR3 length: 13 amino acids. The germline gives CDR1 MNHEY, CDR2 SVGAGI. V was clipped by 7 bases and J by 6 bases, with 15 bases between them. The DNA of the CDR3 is TGTGCCAGCAAAAAAGAAGGAGTGTCTGAAGCTTTCTTT. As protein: CASKKEGVSEAFF.

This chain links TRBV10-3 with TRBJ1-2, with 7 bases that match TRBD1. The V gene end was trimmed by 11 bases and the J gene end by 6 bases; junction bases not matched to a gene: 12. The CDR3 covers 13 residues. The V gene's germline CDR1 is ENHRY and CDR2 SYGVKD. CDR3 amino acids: CAALYKGGHGYTF. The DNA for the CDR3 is TGTGCCGCCTTATATAAAGGGGGCCATGGCTACACCTTC.